This T cell receptor (beta chain) emerged from a study of blood T cell repertoires in COVID-19. Study in general: The United States, Italy and Spain provided the acute and convalescent COVID-19 samples. T cells, B-cell-depleted T cells, or PBMCs provided the cDNA or gDNA that served as material.

The CDR3 has 12 residues if both end residues are counted. To note about this clone: This is likely a read error, given that the CDR3 carries no conserved phenylalanine or tryptophan at its end. The limits of the CDR3 on the DNA are not certain, so only TCRdb's listed CDR3 is given.

Original processing methods: Estimation of nucleated cell counts relied on the amplification of reference gene primers. TCRdb keeps only in-frame clones here, not all; method: immunoSEQ multiplex PCR. Clonal size and the V and J genes are those of that table, whereas D and trimming came from the DNA. The sample has over 300,000 clones, 65% to 90% seen once. This receptor was identified in a human donor in a cohort sampled during active COVID-19. The source material was peripheral blood. The V gene is TRBV12-3 or TRBV12-4, the J gene TRBJ1-1. The CDR3 spells CASSKGGGGIRL.